These 10 T cell receptor beta chains came from one sample sequenced in a study of blood T cell repertoires in COVID-19. Repertoires were generated with immunoSEQ multiplex PCR, while TCRdb's copy carries only in-frame clones and drops some. There are about 73,000 clones in the sample; 75% to 85% occur only once, and 20% lies in the top ten. Sample: peripheral blood. The receptors shown here come from a woman between 70 and 85 years old with acute or convalescent COVID-19.

As DNA, the CDR3 is TGTGCCAGCTATGGATCAGGGGCAGGGGCCAAAAACATTCAGTACTTC. This sequence encodes CASYGSGAGAKNIQYF. The chain recombines TRBV11-2 with TRBJ2-4; possibly TRBD1 for D (6 bases). Germline assignment: CDR1 SGHAT and CDR2 FQNNGV. V shed 8 bases and J shed 1 base, with 18 bases lying between them. The CDR3 has 16 residues.

The chain is built from TRBV20-1 and TRBJ1-1; no firm D call. Germline-derived CDR1 and CDR2 are DFQATT and SNEGSKA (reference sequence). The CDR3 runs 11 residues. V shed 6 bases and J shed 4 bases, with 9 bases lying between them. CDR3 residues: CSAPSGTEAFF. DNA for the CDR3: TGCAGTGCCCCGAGTGGCACTGAAGCTTTCTTT.

A note on this clone: This same CDR3 is encoded by further DNA sequences in the sample. The chain has TRBV5-1 and TRBJ1-1, with TRBD1 matching 9 bases. The CDR3 length is 14 residues. Germline CDR1 SGHRS, CDR2 YFSETQ. With V trimmed by 3 bases and J by 4 bases, 4 bases remained unmatched. CDR3 loop: CASSSTGGLTEAFF. CDR3 bases: TGCGCCAGCAGCTCGACAGGGGGACTCACTGAAGCTTTCTTT.

The chain joins TRBV27 to TRBJ2-1, with D possibly being TRBD2 (6 bases). Germline V CDR1 and CDR2: MNHEY, SMNVEV (reference sequence). This CDR3 spans 13 amino acids. V was cut by 0 bases and J by 10 bases, with 10 bases left in between. The CDR3 here is CASSLSRDFEQFF. CDR3 nucleotide sequence: TGTGCCAGCAGTTTATCCCGGGACTTCGAGCAGTTCTTC.

This rearrangement joins TRBV5-1 to TRBJ1-4; weak D call: TRBD1 (5 bases). Looked up from germline, CDR1 is SGHRS and CDR2 is YFSETQ. This CDR3 is 18 amino acids long. V gave up 0 bases and J gave up 0 bases, with 15 bases separating them. CDR3 region: CASSLGRVAVPTNEKLFF. CDR3 nucleotide sequence: TGCGCCAGCAGCTTGGGCAGGGTGGCGGTACCAACTAATGAAAAACTGTTTTTT. The full variable domain, its missing parts supplied by reference TRBV5-1 and TRBJ1-4, is KAGVTQTPRYLIKTRGQQVTLSCSPISGHRSVSWYQQTPGQGLQFLFEYFSETQRNKGNFPGRFSGRQFSNSRSEMNVSTLELGDSALYLCASSLGRVAVPTNEKLFFGSGTQLSVL.

The J gene is TRBJ2-1, the V gene TRBV7-9; 12 bases line up with TRBD1. The V gene's germline CDR1 is SEHNR and CDR2 FQNEAQ (reference sequence). The CDR3 sequence is 16 residues long. Germline trimming cut 5 bases from V and 8 bases from J; bases unmatched to any gene: 10. CDR3 residues: CASSGPGTGGRDEQFF. The CDR3 DNA follows: TGTGCCAGCAGCGGACCCGGGACAGGGGGCCGCGATGAGCAGTTCTTC.

The chain couples TRBV7-9 to TRBJ2-5, with D possibly TRBD2 on 6 matching bases. The CDR3 sequence is 14 residues long. The V end lost 5 bases, the J end lost 0 bases, and 10 bases lay between the germline ends. From germline, CDR1 is SEHNR and CDR2 FQNEAQ (reference sequence). CDR3 amino acids: CASSPTGDQETQYF. CDR3 coding DNA: TGTGCCAGCAGCCCCACGGGGGACCAAGAGACCCAGTACTTC.

The rearrangement links TRBV7-8 to TRBJ2-1; TRBD1 agrees at 12 bases. The trim removed 5 bases at V and 5 bases at J, leaving 7 bases unmatched. Germline V lookup: CDR1 SGHVS, CDR2 FQNEAQ. The CDR3 is made up of 16 amino acids. The CDR3 spells CASSRRDRGRHNEQFF. The CDR3 nucleotides are TGTGCCAGCAGCCGCCGGGACAGGGGGCGGCACAATGAGCAGTTCTTC.

This clone showed up just a few times. This chain's CDR3 is CASSSKDRAWGFSDGYTF. The CDR3 nucleotides are TGTGCCAGCAGTTCGAAGGACAGGGCATGGGGCTTTTCGGATGGCTACACCTTC. This rearrangement joins TRBV27 to TRBJ1-2; 8 bases agree with TRBD1. The CDR3 has 18 residues. Unmatched junction bases numbered 19, after V lost 4 bases and J lost 6 bases. Per germline, CDR1 MNHEY and CDR2 SMNVEV (reference sequence).

This chain uses TRBV12-5 with TRBJ2-7; a weak D match, TRBD1 (6 bases). Germline lookup yields CDR1 LGHNT and CDR2 FRNRAP. This CDR3 region has 14 residues. Trimming cost V 7 bases and J 3 bases, with 16 bases left between them. The CDR3 coding sequence is TGTGCTAGTGCCGTAGGGGGTCAGATCTACGAGCAGTACTTC. This translates into CASAVGGQIYEQYF.